These 27 T cell receptor beta chains were sequenced from one sample in a study of T cells in Graves' hyperthyroidism and ophthalmopathy (dated by TCRdb to 2018 to 2020). Libraries came from multiplex PCR. Instrument used: Illumina HiSeq 2000. TCR beta CDR3 regions were amplified from RNA transcripts. A first-round RT-PCR of the TCR CDR3 used the HTBI primer set with the Qiagen OneStep RT-PCR kit. TCRdb reanalyzed the raw reads on its own, using fastp at Q25 for trimming and MiXCR for clone calling, and kept in-frame beta chains. Each entry is one CDR3 protein sequence, shown with its most common DNA and genes. The sample table lists 200,000 to 250,000 distinct CDR3 sequences, around 16% of them with a count of one. The biggest ten clones account for about 56% of the sample. Sequencing was performed on blood. The receptors derive from a woman aged 45 to 65 with Graves' hyperthyroidism.

This clonotype was observed at least ten times. The chain has TRBV11-2 and TRBJ2-1, with D perhaps matching TRBD2 (6 bases). Germline V gives CDR1 SGHAT, CDR2 FQNNGV. The V end lost 1 base, the J end lost 8 bases, and 15 bases lay between the germline ends. The CDR3 totals 15 residues. This CDR3 reads CASSLAGTYGDEQFF. The CDR3 DNA sequence: TGTGCCAGCAGCTTAGCTGGGACTTACGGCGATGAGCAGTTCTTC.

The chain joins TRBV11-1 to TRBJ2-1; TRBD2 matches at 9 bases. V lost 5 bases to trimming and J lost 0 bases; unmatched junction nucleotides: 8. The CDR3 has 17 amino acids. From germline, CDR1 is SGHAT and CDR2 FQDESV (reference sequence). CDR3 loop: CASSSRLAASSYNEQFF. In DNA form, the CDR3 reads TGTGCCAGCAGCAGTCGACTAGCGGCAAGCTCCTACAATGAGCAGTTCTTC.

Ten or more counts support this clonotype. The V and J genes are TRBV28 and TRBJ1-2; perhaps TRBD1 as D (6 bases). V was trimmed by 5 bases and J by 0 bases, leaving 13 bases between them. Per the germline V gene, CDR1 is MDHEN and CDR2 is SYDVKM. The CDR3 totals 15 residues. This chain's CDR3 is CASSPPDRTNYGYTF. As DNA, the CDR3 is TGTGCCAGCAGTCCCCCGGACAGAACTAACTATGGCTACACCTTC.

Comment on this clonotype: The CDR3 does not end in the conserved phenylalanine or tryptophan, so this is likely a read error. The chain recombines TRBV7-8 with TRBJ2-7, with TRBD1 matching over 7 bases. Germline CDR1 SGHVS, CDR2 FQNEAQ. V shed 4 bases and J 0 bases; nucleotides not matched to a gene: 6. CDR3 size: 15 residues. CDR3 protein: CASSSYRGSSYEQYL. CDR3 bases: TGTGCCAGCAGCTCATACAGGGGCAGCTCCTACGAGCAGTACCTC.

This clonotype was detected many times. The chain's CDR3 is CSARWGGANTEAFF. The CDR3 DNA reads as TGCAGTGCTAGATGGGGTGGAGCGAACACTGAAGCTTTCTTT. The rearrangement uses TRBV20-1 and TRBJ1-1; the D is unclear. V lost 2 bases to trimming and J lost 1 base, with 11 bases between them. The germline V gene encodes CDR1 DFQATT and CDR2 SNEGSKA (reference sequence). The CDR3 covers 14 residues.

This clonotype was counted only a few times. The rearrangement joins TRBV6-1 to TRBJ2-4, with D possibly matching TRBD2 (6 bases). The CDR3 extends over 12 amino acids. CDR1 MNHNS and CDR2 SASEGT come from the germline V gene. V was clipped by 7 bases and J by 8 bases, with 12 bases between them. The CDR3: CASKRRDHIQYF. DNA of the CDR3: TGTGCCAGCAAAAGGAGGGATCACATTCAGTACTTC.

Ten or more counts support this clonotype. This chain links TRBV28 with TRBJ1-1; D is unclear. CDR1 MDHEN and CDR2 SYDVKM come from the germline V gene. The length of the CDR3 is 12 residues. The V end lost 5 bases, the J end lost 13 bases, and 17 bases lay between the germline ends. The CDR3 region has the DNA TGTGCCAGCAGTCCCTGGACTTTTCCCGGTTTCTTT. Amino acid sequence: CASSPWTFPGFF.

This clonotype was detected only a few times. V and J are TRBV30 and TRBJ2-7; D possibly corresponds to TRBD2 (5 bases). The CDR3 covers 14 residues. Germline loops: CDR1 GTSNPN, CDR2 SVGIG (reference sequence). V was cut by 8 bases and J by 3 bases, with 20 bases left in between. The CDR3 protein is CAGKRDYKIYEQYF. The CDR3 nucleotides read TGTGCCGGGAAACGGGATTATAAAATCTACGAGCAGTACTTC.

At least ten counts were recorded for this clonotype. V usage is TRBV2 and J usage is TRBJ2-7; D unresolved. Germline V lookup: CDR1 SNHLY, CDR2 FYNNEI. The ends were cut back, 4 bases at V and 5 bases at J, with 6 bases in the middle. This CDR3 is 11 amino acids long. The CDR3 loop is CASSGKHEQYF. The DNA of the CDR3 is TGTGCCAGCAGTGGGAAACACGAGCAGTACTTC.

The chain is built from TRBV6-2 or TRBV6-3 and TRBJ2-5, with 7 bases identical to TRBD1. The CDR3 consists of 15 residues. Germline V lookup: CDR1 MNHEY, CDR2 SVGEGT. The junction had 10 bases not matched to a gene; V was cut back by 7 bases and J by 2 bases. The CDR3 reads CASTSGTVGQETQYF. DNA of the CDR3: TGTGCCAGCACGTCAGGGACAGTCGGACAAGAGACCCAGTACTTC.

This clonotype occurred a few times. V gene TRBV12-3 or TRBV12-4 combines with J gene TRBJ1-4; D is undetermined. The CDR3 contains 15 residues. Trimming removed 0 bases from V and 6 bases from J, with 11 bases in between. The CDR3: CASSLAGKRYEKLFF. The CDR3 DNA is TGTGCCAGCAGTTTAGCCGGGAAACGGTATGAAAAACTGTTTTTT.

The chain links TRBV10-3 to TRBJ2-1; 7 bases match TRBD2. J gave up 3 bases and V 10 bases, and 6 bases lay outside the gene matches. The CDR3 length is 13 residues. Germline loops: CDR1 ENHRY, CDR2 SYGVKD. The CDR3 reads CATHSGYYNEQFF. The CDR3 bases are TGTGCCACCCATAGCGGGTACTACAATGAGCAGTTCTTC.

This clonotype appeared a few times. This rearrangement joins TRBV10-3 to TRBJ2-7, with TRBD1 matching over 7 bases. V shed 2 bases and J 0 bases; nucleotides not matched to a gene: 4. Germline lookup yields CDR1 ENHRY and CDR2 SYGVKD. This CDR3 spans 15 amino acids. The CDR3 coding sequence is TGTGCCATCAGTGAGGACAGGGCCCTCTCCTACGAGCAGTACTTC. Protein product: CAISEDRALSYEQYF.

This clonotype was counted at least ten times. The chain joins TRBV6-5 to TRBJ1-2; D possibly corresponds to TRBD1 (6 bases). The ends were cut back, 0 bases at V and 2 bases at J, with 7 bases in the middle. There are 14 residues in the CDR3. Germline-derived CDR1 and CDR2 are MNHEY and SVGAGI. CDR3 bases: TGTGCCAGCAGTTACTCTCAGGGGAACTATGGCTACACCTTC. This translates into CASSYSQGNYGYTF.

The chain has TRBV5-1 and TRBJ2-3, with D possibly TRBD1 on 6 matching bases. V lost 4 bases to trimming and J lost 2 bases, with 14 bases between them. From germline, CDR1 is SGHRS and CDR2 YFSETQ. The CDR3 has 15 residues. The CDR3 reads CASSKTGTNTDTQYF. The CDR3 DNA reads TGCGCCAGCAGCAAAACAGGGACCAACACAGATACGCAGTATTTT.

There are many counts of this clonotype. The chain couples TRBV6-1 to TRBJ2-1; 9 bases map to TRBD2. The V gene end was trimmed by 7 bases and the J gene end by 9 bases; junction bases not matched to a gene: 13. Germline lookup yields CDR1 MNHNS and CDR2 SASEGT. This CDR3 spans 15 amino acids. The CDR3 here is CASIDIAGVSGEQFF. Written as DNA, the CDR3 is TGTGCCAGCATCGACATAGCGGGAGTTTCCGGTGAGCAGTTCTTC.

This clonotype showed up many times. This sequence joins TRBV28 and TRBJ2-3, with a tentative D call TRBD1 (6 bases). There are 14 residues in the CDR3. V lost 4 bases to trimming and J lost 9 bases, with 17 bases between them. The germline V gene has CDR1 MDHEN and CDR2 SYDVKM. The CDR3 loop reads CASSSQGYGGTQYF. The CDR3 coding sequence is TGTGCCAGCAGTTCCCAGGGGTACGGCGGCACGCAGTATTTT.

The chain employs TRBV24-1 and TRBJ2-2, with D maybe TRBD2 (5 bases). Germline V gene lookup returns CDR1 KGHDR and CDR2 SFDVKD. The CDR3 is 14 amino acids. V shed 5 bases and J shed 3 bases, with 9 bases lying between them. For the CDR3, the DNA is TGTGCCACCAGTGGAGGGAAGGACACCGGGGAGCTGTTTTTT. Amino acid sequence: CATSGGKDTGELFF.

The J gene is TRBJ1-5, the V gene TRBV5-1, with 7 bases matching TRBD1. This CDR3 is 15 amino acids long. CDR1 and CDR2 from the germline V gene are SGHRS and YFSETQ. J was trimmed by 7 bases and V by 1 base; bases with no gene match: 8. CDR3 coding DNA: TGCGCCAGCAGCTTGATAGGGGGCGGAGGGCAGCCCCAGCATTTT. As protein: CASSLIGGGGQPQHF.

This clonotype was counted a single time. The chain combines TRBV29-1 with TRBJ2-6, with a tentative D call TRBD1 (5 bases). The CDR3 has 13 amino acids. The V and J ends lost 6 bases and 4 bases respectively, with 10 bases between them. Per germline, CDR1 SQVTM and CDR2 ANQGSEA. The CDR3 protein is CSVAGSGANVLTF. Written as DNA, the CDR3 is TGCAGCGTAGCAGGGTCCGGGGCCAACGTCCTGACTTTC.

At least ten counts were recorded for this clonotype. The chain links TRBV28 to TRBJ1-6; 8 nucleotides match TRBD1. With 6 bases clipped from V and 7 bases from J, the junction kept 8 bases outside the gene matches. CDR1 MDHEN and CDR2 SYDVKM come from the germline V gene. This CDR3 has 15 residues. CDR3 in DNA: TGTGCCAGCAGGTTCGACAGGGGTGGCAATTCACCCCTCCACTTT. Translated: CASRFDRGGNSPLHF.

J is TRBJ2-3 and V is TRBV6-2 or TRBV6-3, with D possibly matching TRBD2 (5 bases). The V and J ends lost 2 bases and 0 bases respectively, with 9 bases between them. Germline CDR1 is MNHEY and CDR2 is SVGEGT. The CDR3 sequence is 15 residues long. Here the CDR3 reads CASSYGRGSTDTQYF. The CDR3 DNA follows: TGTGCCAGCAGTTACGGACGGGGTAGCACAGATACGCAGTATTTT.

The genes are TRBV5-1 and TRBJ2-5; TRBD2 agrees at 7 bases. After removal of 1 base from V and 5 bases from J, the junction contained 8 bases not matched to a gene. The CDR3 is 15 amino acids. Germline-derived CDR1 and CDR2 are SGHRS and YFSETQ. The CDR3 nucleotides are TGCGCCAGCAGCTTGATGGGGGGGTCTGCGGAGACCCAGTACTTC. Its protein is CASSLMGGSAETQYF.

In this sample, this clonotype turned up many times. The rearrangement uses TRBV20-1 and TRBJ2-7; a possible D gene is TRBD2 (6 bases). The CDR3 covers 12 residues. Germline V gene lookup returns CDR1 DFQATT and CDR2 SNEGSKA (reference sequence). V gave up 1 base and J gave up 5 bases, with 9 bases separating them. This chain's CDR3 is CSARVTGDEQYF. For the CDR3, the DNA is TGCAGTGCTAGAGTAACGGGAGACGAGCAGTACTTC.

This clonotype was found once. The chain is built from TRBV19 and TRBJ2-3, with 9 bases that match TRBD2. The ends lost 4 bases at V and 5 bases at J; junction bases unmatched: 16. CDR3 length: 18 amino acids. Germline CDR1 and CDR2: LNHDA and SQIVND (reference sequence). CDR3 DNA: TGTGCCAGTAGTAAAGCGGGAGGCCCGGCCCGGCCGGAAGATACGCAGTATTTT. This codes for CASSKAGGPARPEDTQYF.

This clonotype was seen at least ten times. The chain links TRBV30 to TRBJ2-3; unclear D gene. The length of the CDR3 is 12 residues. Germline CDR1 reads GTSNPN; CDR2 reads SVGIG (reference sequence). The V and J ends lost 0 bases and 6 bases respectively, with 7 bases between them. DNA of the CDR3: TGTGCCTGGAGTGTACTCGGGGATACGCAGTATTTT. Protein: CAWSVLGDTQYF.

The sample holds a few counts of this clonotype. The gene calls are TRBV5-1 and TRBJ1-5; D perhaps matches TRBD1 (5 bases). CDR3 length: 14 amino acids. The germline V gene encodes CDR1 SGHRS and CDR2 YFSETQ. V dropped 2 bases and J dropped 6 bases, with 12 bases sitting between them. CDR3 in DNA: TGCGCCAGCAGCTTTCAGGGAGTACTTCAGCCCCAGCATTTT. Amino acid sequence: CASSFQGVLQPQHF.